This section outlines one T cell receptor (beta chain) sequence together with its context. Its target is unknown. The CDR3 consists of 14 residues. Per the germline V gene, CDR1 is SGDLS and CDR2 is YYNGEE. V lost 3 bases and J lost 2; bases outside the gene matches: 2. Here immunoSEQ multiplex PCR was the method, and the copy in TCRdb shows in-frame clones only, minus some. The sample lists just under 100,000 clones; approximately 90% were seen once. The data originate from a study of graft-versus-host responses after intestinal transplantation. Across the study: In this cohort, recipients had multivisceral, liver-intestinal, or isolated intestinal transplants.

Study-level points and caveats: Recipient marrow contained GvH clones, some of which appeared first in ileum or blood. Declining HvG levels early post-transplant were linked to peak circulating GvH clone levels. The study found high graft-versus-host to host-versus-graft clonal ratios in allografts of patients with graft-donor T cell macrochimerism.

V is TRBV9 and J is TRBJ2-7; 10 bases fit TRBD2. The specimen comprised PBMCs, sampled roughly 410 days after intestinal transplant. This receptor was identified in a human patient who received an intestinal transplant, so some T cells may come from the graft donor. In DNA, the CDR3 is TGTGCCAGCAGCGCTAGCGGGGGTCCCTACGAGCAGTACTTC. Its protein product is CASSASGGPYEQYF.